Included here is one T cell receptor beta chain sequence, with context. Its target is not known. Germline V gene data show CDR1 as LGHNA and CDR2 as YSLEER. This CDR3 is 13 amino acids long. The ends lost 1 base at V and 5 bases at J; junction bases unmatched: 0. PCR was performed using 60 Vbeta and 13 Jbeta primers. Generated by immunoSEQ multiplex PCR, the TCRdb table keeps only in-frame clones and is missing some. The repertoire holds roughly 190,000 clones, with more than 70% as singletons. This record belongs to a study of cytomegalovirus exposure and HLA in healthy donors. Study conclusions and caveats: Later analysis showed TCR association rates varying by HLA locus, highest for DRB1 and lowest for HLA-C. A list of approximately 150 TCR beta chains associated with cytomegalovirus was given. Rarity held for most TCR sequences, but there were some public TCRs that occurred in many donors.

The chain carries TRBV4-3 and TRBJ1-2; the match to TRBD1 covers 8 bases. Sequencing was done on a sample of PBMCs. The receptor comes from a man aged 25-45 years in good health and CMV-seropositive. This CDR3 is CASSQGQGYGYTF. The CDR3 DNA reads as TGCGCCAGCAGCCAAGGACAGGGGTATGGCTACACCTTC.